The following is a T cell receptor (beta chain) sequence with its context. The sample originates from a study of regulatory T cells in long-lasting Graves disease. Study-level background: Persistence in Graves' disease required over 5 years of antithyroid drugs plus positive TSH receptor antibodies.

Building the TCR beta libraries relied on iRepertoire HTBI primers, and CDR3 regions underwent Arm-PCR. TCRdb re-called the multiplex PCR reads through MiXCR, storing one row per CDR3 protein. This sample has 650,000 to 850,000 distinct CDR3 sequences, with 25% to 35% found just once. Time point indicated: persistent/refractory GD, antithyroid drugs over 5 years with positive TRAb. Preparation of the TCR library used RNA extracted from PBMCs. The length of the CDR3 is 14 residues. Germline CDR1 and CDR2: SGHRS and YFSETQ. V was pared by 2 bases and J by 7 bases, with 16 bases between. The specimen was peripheral blood mononuclear cells (PBMCs), collected when the disease was refractory, from a patient treated with antithyroid drugs. This TCR derives from a female donor with Graves disease. The chain joins TRBV5-1 to TRBJ2-7; D is tentatively TRBD1 or TRBD2 (6 bases each). CDR3 sequence: CASSLQGGTREQYF. CDR3 nucleotide sequence: TGCGCCAGCAGCTTACAGGGAGGTACGCGGGAGCAGTACTTC.